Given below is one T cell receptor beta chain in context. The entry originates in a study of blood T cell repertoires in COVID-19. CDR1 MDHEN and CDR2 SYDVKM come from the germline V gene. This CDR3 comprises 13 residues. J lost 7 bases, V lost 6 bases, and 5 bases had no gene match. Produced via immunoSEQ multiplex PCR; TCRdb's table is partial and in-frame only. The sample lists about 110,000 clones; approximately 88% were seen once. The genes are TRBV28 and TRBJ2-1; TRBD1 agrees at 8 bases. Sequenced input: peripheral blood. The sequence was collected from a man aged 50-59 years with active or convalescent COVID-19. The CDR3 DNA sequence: TGTGCCAGCAGCCGACAGGGGTTAAATGAGCAGTTCTTC. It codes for CASSRQGLNEQFF.